This T cell receptor (beta chain) was identified in a study of siplizumab effects on memory and regulatory T cells. Per the germline V gene, CDR1 is SEHNR and CDR2 is FQNEAQ (reference sequence). The CDR3 is 18 amino acids. Losses at the gene ends were 0 bases for V and 0 bases for J; bases not matched to a gene: 8. Around 100,000 TCR templates per sample were assayed. Libraries were prepared by immunoSEQ multiplex PCR; TCRdb keeps only in-frame clonotypes and omits some of them. The sample records fewer than 120,000 clones, roughly 90% being singletons. Sequencing was performed on CD4+ T cells sorted from blood. This sequence originates from a human donor in good health. The rearrangement uses TRBV7-9 and TRBJ2-4; 7 nucleotides agree with TRBD2. The CDR3 protein is CASSLAGGTGGAKNIQYF. CDR3 bases: TGTGCCAGCAGCTTAGCGGGAGGGACCGGAGGAGCCAAAAACATTCAGTACTTC.